The 30 T cell receptor beta chains listed next were all sequenced from one sample in a study of T cell responses to AZD1222 COVID-19 vaccine (dated by TCRdb to the early 2020s). Explained via the paper, the time point label denotes: about 28 days (+/-7) after the second vaccine dose. The protocol used for the library was the immunoSEQ multiplex PCR assay. The immuneACCESS repertoire file appears here via TCRdb, limited to in-frame rearrangements. These files lack a portion of the clones; in checked studies, under half of the deficit traces to unresolved V genes, and the cause of the others is not known. This sample has approximately 200,000 clones in its table, and more than 85% of those were observed once. Together, the top ten hold 3% to 4% of the sample. The material was peripheral blood, obtained 28 days after the second AZD1222 dose. Every receptor here comes from an adult who received the AZD1222 COVID-19 vaccine.

This sequence joins TRBV12-5 and TRBJ2-7; TRBD2 aligns across 10 bases. Germline V lookup: CDR1 LGHNT, CDR2 FRNRAP. The V segment lost 1 base and the J segment 2 bases; nucleotides outside the gene matches: 8. CDR3 length equals 17 residues. The CDR3 nucleotides read TGTGCTAGTGGTTTGGCCCTAGCGGGAGAGGGGCCCTACGAGCAGTACTTC. This encodes CASGLALAGEGPYEQYF. Based on the CDR3 plus reference TRBV12-5 and TRBJ2-7, the full variable domain is DARVTQTPRHKVTEMGQEVTMRCQPILGHNTVFWYRQTMMQGLELLAYFRNRAPLDDSGMPKDRFSAEMPDATLATLKIQPSEPRDSAVYFCASGLALAGEGPYEQYFGPGTRLTVT.

The genes are TRBV15 and TRBJ1-5; D not certain. The CDR3 is 12 amino acids. Germline loops: CDR1 LNHNV, CDR2 YYDKDF (reference sequence). V was clipped by 3 bases and J by 7 bases, with 7 bases between them. CDR3 sequence: CATSRSPQPQHF. CDR3 in DNA: TGTGCCACCAGCAGGAGCCCCCAGCCCCAGCATTTT.

The chain has TRBV4-2 and TRBJ2-4; 15 bases map to TRBD2. Trimming removed 4 bases from V and 6 bases from J; junction bases left unmatched: 7. The CDR3 consists of 17 residues. Germline V lookup: CDR1 LGHNA, CDR2 YNFKEQ. CDR3 loop: CASSPNPGLAGGNIQYF. CDR3 coding DNA: TGTGCCAGCAGCCCCAATCCGGGACTAGCGGGGGGAAACATTCAGTACTTC.

A note on this clone: A junction boundary mismatches the germline segment, possibly from a read error. The CDR3 is CASSREAELFF. CDR3 bases: TGTGCCTCCTCCAGGGAGGCGGAGCTGTTCTTC. The rearrangement links TRBV28 to TRBJ2-1, with D possibly being TRBD2 (6 bases). CDR3 length equals 11 residues. Germline values: CDR1 MDHEN, CDR2 SYDVKM.

The chain carries TRBV6-5 and TRBJ1-3, with D possibly TRBD1 on 6 matching bases. CDR1 is MNHEY, CDR2 SVGAGI, per germline. The CDR3 has 14 amino acids. Trimming shortened V by 7 bases and J by 3 bases, and 13 bases separated the two germline ends. CDR3 loop: CASIEGGDGNTIYF. CDR3 sequence (DNA): TGTGCCAGCATAGAAGGGGGTGATGGAAACACCATATATTTT.

The chain is built from TRBV5-6 and TRBJ2-3; D uncertain. Germline CDR1 is SGHDT and CDR2 is YYEEEE. The ends were cut back, 1 base at V and 0 bases at J, with 9 bases in the middle. This CDR3 comprises 15 residues. This chain's CDR3 is CASSLRLLSTDTQYF. CDR3 coding DNA: TGTGCCAGCAGCTTGCGTCTTCTTAGCACAGATACGCAGTATTTT.

This clone was recorded a few times. The chain employs TRBV7-3 and TRBJ2-2; 10 bases are a match to TRBD1. CDR3 length: 15 residues. Germline CDR1 reads SGHTA; CDR2 reads FQGTGA. V dropped 5 bases and J dropped 5; count of bases not matched to a gene: 5. The CDR3 DNA is TGTGCCAGCAGCACGACAGGGGGCGAGACCGGGGAGCTGTTTTTT. This translates into CASSTTGGETGELFF.

CDR3 region: CASSPGTGSRRGNTEAFF. The CDR3 DNA sequence: TGTGCCAGCAGCCCCGGGACAGGGTCCCGTCGGGGGAACACTGAAGCTTTCTTT. The V call is TRBV7-9, the J call TRBJ1-1, with 9 positions matching TRBD1. The CDR3 is made up of 18 amino acids. V trimming: 5 bases; J trimming: 1 base; junction bases outside the gene matches: 14. CDR1 and CDR2 from the germline V gene are SEHNR and FQNEAQ (reference sequence).

The rearrangement joins TRBV2 to TRBJ1-2; the D gene is possibly TRBD1 (5 bases). Germline lookup yields CDR1 SNHLY and CDR2 FYNNEI. The V and J ends lost 1 base and 4 bases respectively, with 7 bases between them. CDR3 length: 13 amino acids. In DNA form, the CDR3 reads TGTGCCAGCAGTGAAGTGGGACGCTATGGCTACACCTTC. It yields the protein CASSEVGRYGYTF. Combining the CDR3 with reference TRBV2 and TRBJ1-2 gives the whole variable domain EPEVTQTPSHQVTQMGQEVILRCVPISNHLYFYWYRQILGQKVEFLVSFYNNEISEKSEIFDDQFSVERPDGSNFTLKIRSTKLEDSAMYFCASSEVGRYGYTFGSGTRLTVV.

This clone was seen once. The chain uses TRBV6-5 and TRBJ1-5; D is unresolved. Per germline, CDR1 MNHEY and CDR2 SVGAGI. The V end lost 8 bases, the J end lost 6 bases, and 14 bases lay between the germline ends. This CDR3 contains 13 residues. CDR3 residues: CASRPFGSQPQHF. In DNA, the CDR3 is TGTGCCAGCCGCCCGTTCGGGAGTCAGCCCCAGCATTTT.

The chain joins TRBV19 to TRBJ1-1, with D possibly TRBD1 on 6 matching bases. V was trimmed by 3 bases and J by 0 bases, leaving 17 bases between them. The germline CDR1 and CDR2 sequences are LNHDA and SQIVND (reference sequence). This CDR3 is 17 amino acids long. CDR3 loop: CASSITTRGGMNTEAFF. The CDR3 DNA reads TGTGCCAGTAGTATTACAACGAGGGGGGGTATGAACACTGAAGCTTTCTTT.

This chain links TRBV10-3 with TRBJ2-2; no definite D call. V lost 8 bases and J 6 bases, leaving 10 bases between the germline ends. Per germline, CDR1 ENHRY and CDR2 SYGVKD. The CDR3 has 12 amino acids. Here the CDR3 DNA reads TGTGCCATCTGTACAGAGGCCGGGGAGCTGTTTTTT. Protein: CAICTEAGELFF.

The V call is TRBV9, the J call TRBJ1-3, with D unresolved. Trimming removed 0 bases at V and 3 bases at J, with 10 bases between. The V gene's germline CDR1 is SGDLS and CDR2 YYNGEE. CDR3 length: 15 residues. Here the CDR3 reads CASSVDWASGNTIYF. CDR3 sequence (DNA): TGTGCCAGCAGCGTAGATTGGGCGAGTGGAAACACCATATATTTT.

CDR3 sequence reads: CASSPGGEALDTEAFF. DNA for the CDR3: TGTGCCAGCAGCCCGGGGGGAGAGGCGCTTGACACTGAAGCTTTCTTT. V usage is TRBV11-2 and J usage is TRBJ1-1; D may be TRBD1 (5 bases). In germline, CDR1 is SGHAT, CDR2 FQNNGV. V was pared by 5 bases and J by 3 bases, with 19 bases between. This CDR3 is 16 amino acids long.

The rearrangement links TRBV28 to TRBJ2-2, with D uncertain. CDR1 is MDHEN, CDR2 SYDVKM, per germline. CDR3 length: 14 amino acids. Trimming stripped 4 bases from V and 3 bases from J, with 9 bases between. CDR3 sequence reads: CASSSRPHTGELFF. DNA of the CDR3: TGTGCCAGCAGTTCCCGGCCCCACACCGGGGAGCTGTTTTTT.

This chain connects TRBV4-2 to TRBJ1-6; perhaps TRBD1 as D (5 bases). V lost 2 bases and J 14 bases, leaving 16 bases between the germline ends. Germline V gene data show CDR1 as LGHNA and CDR2 as YNFKEQ. The CDR3 runs 14 residues. The CDR3 nucleotides read TGTGCCAGCAGCCAACGGGGGACTGAGGCGGCCCTCCACTTT. Translating it yields CASSQRGTEAALHF.

The chain combines TRBV5-1 with TRBJ1-5; D not resolved. The germline CDR1 and CDR2 sequences are SGHRS and YFSETQ. Trimming cost V 0 bases and J 4 bases, with 14 bases left between them. The CDR3 is 16 amino acids. As DNA, the CDR3 is TGCGCCAGCAGCTTGGAGGGTGCGGGGAGGAATCAGCCCCAGCATTTT. It yields the protein CASSLEGAGRNQPQHF. Supplemented by reference TRBV5-1 and TRBJ1-5, the full variable domain reads KAGVTQTPRYLIKTRGQQVTLSCSPISGHRSVSWYQQTPGQGLQFLFEYFSETQRNKGNFPGRFSGRQFSNSRSEMNVSTLELGDSALYLCASSLEGAGRNQPQHFGDGTRLSIL.

This clone was picked up one time. V usage is TRBV7-8 and J usage is TRBJ2-1; a weak D match, TRBD2 (6 bases). V was cut by 6 bases and J by 5 bases, with 17 bases left in between. Per the germline V gene, CDR1 is SGHVS and CDR2 is FQNEAQ. The CDR3 consists of 15 residues. CDR3 residues: CASSRDFAGDNEQFF. In DNA, the CDR3 is TGTGCCAGCAGTCGGGACTTCGCTGGGGACAATGAGCAGTTCTTC. Supplemented by reference TRBV7-8 and TRBJ2-1, the full variable domain reads GAGVSQSPRYKVAKRGQDVALRCDPISGHVSLFWYQQALGQGPEFLTYFQNEAQLDKSGLPSDRFFAERPEGSVSTLKIQRTQQEDSAVYLCASSRDFAGDNEQFFGPGTRLTVL.

This clone was picked up one time. The chain has TRBV16 and TRBJ2-3, with 9 nucleotides matching TRBD1. The V segment lost 4 bases and the J segment 14 bases; nucleotides outside the gene matches: 7. This CDR3 is built from 12 residues. CDR1 is KGHSY and CDR2 is FQNENV in the germline V gene. The CDR3: CASSRRQTGGYF. The CDR3 DNA reads TGTGCCAGCAGCCGACGACAGACAGGGGGGTATTTT.

On this clone: The same CDR3 also results from other DNA sequences found in this sample. The rearrangement uses TRBV7-2 and TRBJ1-3; possibly TRBD1 for D (5 bases). With 0 bases removed from V and 4 bases from J, the gap between germline ends came to 10 bases. Germline V lookup: CDR1 SGHTA, CDR2 FQGNSA. The CDR3 is 15 residues long. CDR3 sequence reads: CASSLAPGAGNTIYF. The DNA for the CDR3 is TGTGCCAGCAGCTTAGCTCCTGGGGCGGGAAACACCATATATTTT.

The rearrangement joins TRBV27 to TRBJ2-2; D ambiguous. From germline, CDR1 is MNHEY and CDR2 SMNVEV (reference sequence). This CDR3 is 15 amino acids long. Deletions cut 0 bases from V and 1 base from J, with 6 bases between. The CDR3 loop reads CASSLSYRNTGELFF. The DNA for the CDR3 is TGTGCCAGCAGTTTATCATACAGGAACACCGGGGAGCTGTTTTTT.

V gene TRBV10-2 combines with J gene TRBJ2-2, with no clear D. V lost 7 bases to trimming and J lost 2 bases, with 8 bases between them. Germline loops: CDR1 WSHSY, CDR2 SAAADI. CDR3 length: 13 residues. This CDR3 is CASISFNTGELFF. The CDR3 DNA reads TGCGCCAGCATTTCCTTTAACACCGGGGAGCTGTTTTTT.

This chain links TRBV28 with TRBJ2-7; no reliable D call. Trimming cost V 7 bases and J 6 bases, with 19 bases left between them. The germline gives CDR1 MDHEN, CDR2 SYDVKM. The CDR3 length is 14 residues. For the CDR3, the DNA is TGTGCCAGCACGACCAGTGAATGGATAGGCGAGCAGTACTTC. This encodes CASTTSEWIGEQYF. The full variable domain, rest sourced from reference TRBV28 and TRBJ2-7, is DVKVTQSSRYLVKRTGEKVFLECVQDMDHENMFWYRQDPGLGLRLIYFSYDVKMKEKGDIPEGYSVSREKKERFSLILESASTNQTSMYLCASTTSEWIGEQYFGPGTRLTVT.

On this clone: This sample includes further DNA sequences coding for the same CDR3. The chain links TRBV9 to TRBJ1-5; 7 bases are a match to TRBD1. The CDR3 consists of 14 residues. Germline loops: CDR1 SGDLS, CDR2 YYNGEE. The ends lost 3 bases at V and 7 bases at J; junction bases unmatched: 7. This CDR3 reads CASSAAGGSQPQHF. DNA of the CDR3: TGTGCCAGCAGCGCTGCAGGGGGATCACAGCCCCAGCATTTT. The whole variable domain, remainder taken from reference TRBV9 and TRBJ1-5, is DSGVTQTPKHLITATGQRVTLRCSPRSGDLSVYWYQQSLDQGLQFLIQYYNGEERAKGNILERFSAQQFPDLHSELNLSSLELGDSALYFCASSAAGGSQPQHFGDGTRLSIL.

J is TRBJ2-3 and V is TRBV5-1; the D gene is possibly TRBD2 (6 bases). There are 15 residues in the CDR3. V lost 3 bases to trimming and J lost 5 bases, with 16 bases between them. The germline gives CDR1 SGHRS, CDR2 YFSETQ. CDR3 loop: CASSSRPKEGDTQYF. The DNA for the CDR3 is TGCGCCAGCAGCTCAAGACCGAAGGAGGGAGATACGCAGTATTTT.

The chain recombines TRBV19 with TRBJ1-2; the D gene is possibly TRBD1 (5 bases). V shed 3 bases and J shed 2 bases, with 10 bases lying between them. Germline CDR1 is LNHDA and CDR2 is SQIVND (reference sequence). The CDR3 sequence is 14 residues long. CDR3 protein: CASSISTVNYGYTF. The CDR3 DNA reads TGTGCCAGTAGTATTTCGACAGTGAACTATGGCTACACCTTC.

The CDR3 bases are TGTGCCTGGACCTCCGGGACGGCTTCCTACGAGCAGTACTTC. Its protein product is CAWTSGTASYEQYF. The chain combines TRBV30 with TRBJ2-7; the D gene could be TRBD1 or TRBD2 (5 bases each). Looked up from germline, CDR1 is GTSNPN and CDR2 is SVGIG (reference sequence). V dropped 4 bases and J dropped 1 base, with 14 bases sitting between them. The length of the CDR3 is 14 residues.

This chain links TRBV24-1 with TRBJ2-5; 13 nucleotides match TRBD2. The CDR3 contains 19 residues. Trimming at V came to 3 bases and at J to 5 bases, leaving 14 bases not matched to a gene. Germline loops: CDR1 KGHDR, CDR2 SFDVKD. This chain's CDR3 is CATSDMGTSGRAPRETQYF. CDR3 DNA: TGTGCCACCAGTGATATGGGAACTAGCGGGAGGGCGCCTCGGGAGACCCAGTACTTC.

This chain connects TRBV7-2 to TRBJ2-7; the match to TRBD2 covers 14 bases. The CDR3 contains 15 residues. Germline values: CDR1 SGHTA, CDR2 FQGNSA. The trim removed 6 bases at V and 1 base at J, leaving 2 bases unmatched. CDR3 in amino acids: CASSRLAGGSYEQYF. For the CDR3, the DNA is TGTGCCAGCAGTCGACTAGCGGGAGGGTCCTACGAGCAGTACTTC.

The chain combines TRBV5-4 with TRBJ2-7; TRBD2 matches at 7 bases. Looked up from germline, CDR1 is SGHNT and CDR2 is YYREEE (reference sequence). CDR3 length: 16 amino acids. V trimming: 1 base; J trimming: 0 bases; junction bases outside the gene matches: 7. CDR3 in DNA: TGTGCCAGCAGCTTGTTGGGGGGGGGAAGCTCCTACGAGCAGTACTTC. As protein: CASSLLGGGSSYEQYF.